The 8 T cell receptor beta chains listed next were all sequenced from one sample in a study of shared clonotypes between healthy human individuals. Assay used: immunoSEQ multiplex PCR; TCRdb lists only in-frame clones, some missing. Among some 1,400,000 clones listed, roughly 96% were seen once. Sequenced: naive CD4+ T cells sorted from blood. Subset defined: CD45RA+ positively selected. These receptor sequences come from a man younger than 40 in good health.

The chain carries TRBV18 and TRBJ2-5; perhaps D is TRBD1 or TRBD2 (5 bases each). Germline V gene data show CDR1 as KGHSH and CDR2 as LQKENI. Trimming cost V 3 bases and J 4 bases, with 15 bases left between them. The CDR3 runs to 15 residues. The CDR3 is CASSPAGWGRETQYF. The CDR3 DNA is TGTGCCAGCTCACCCGCCGGGTGGGGACGAGAGACCCAGTACTTC. The whole variable domain, filled in from reference TRBV18 and TRBJ2-5, reads NAGVMQNPRHLVRRRGQEARLRCSPMKGHSHVYWYRQLPEEGLKFMVYLQKENIIDESGMPKERFSAEFPKEGPSILRIQQVVRGDSAAYFCASSPAGWGRETQYFGPGTRLLVL.

The V gene is TRBV6-4, the J gene TRBJ2-7; 16 bases are shared with TRBD2. The CDR3 is 16 amino acids. V trimming: 3 bases; J trimming: 6 bases; junction bases outside the gene matches: 5. CDR1 and CDR2 (germline): MRHNA, SNTAGT. CDR3 loop: CASSEGLAGGPVEQYF. CDR3 DNA: TGTGCCAGCAGTGAGGGACTAGCGGGAGGGCCGGTCGAGCAGTACTTC.

The V call is TRBV9, the J call TRBJ2-1; possible D gene TRBD2, 6 bases. V was clipped by 6 bases and J by 2 bases, with 12 bases between them. The germline V gene has CDR1 SGDLS and CDR2 YYNGEE. This CDR3 comprises 14 residues. The CDR3 region has the DNA TGTGCCAGCAACCAGGACTACACCTACAATGAGCAGTTCTTC. It specifies CASNQDYTYNEQFF.

Worth noting for this clone: One junction end does not reproduce the germline sequence, and a read error may be involved. V usage is TRBV29-1 and J usage is TRBJ2-3; D unclear. CDR3 length: 11 residues. Germline V gives CDR1 SQVTM, CDR2 ANQGSEA. The chain's CDR3 is CSAEPADTQYF. The CDR3 region has the DNA TGCAGCGCTGAACCGGCAGATACGCAGTATTTT.

This chain connects TRBV2 to TRBJ1-1, with unresolved D. CDR1 and CDR2 (germline): SNHLY, FYNNEI. The V end was cut by 0 bases, the J end by 0 bases, with 8 bases between. This CDR3 has 15 amino acids. The CDR3 coding sequence is TGTGCCAGCAGTGAAGCGACACTAATGAACACTGAAGCTTTCTTT. Translated, it gives CASSEATLMNTEAFF.

The CDR3 DNA reads TGTGCCAGCAGCGCAAAGGTATGGACAGGGACGTATAGCAATCAGCCCCAGCATTTT. Protein sequence: CASSAKVWTGTYSNQPQHF. The chain employs TRBV7-8 and TRBJ1-5; 8 bases agree with TRBD1. The CDR3 has 19 amino acids. CDR1 and CDR2 (germline): SGHVS, FQNEAQ. V was clipped by 5 bases and J by 0 bases; unmatched bases: 15.

The gene calls are TRBV20-1 and TRBJ2-7, with D uncertain. The germline CDR1 and CDR2 sequences are DFQATT and SNEGSKA (reference sequence). This CDR3 comprises 11 residues. The ends were cut back, 5 bases at V and 5 bases at J, with 10 bases in the middle. The CDR3 nucleotides are TGCAGTGCTGCCTATGGGGACGAGCAGTACTTC. Residues: CSAAYGDEQYF.

The chain joins TRBV5-1 to TRBJ2-3; D might be TRBD1 (6 bases). Germline CDR1 is SGHRS and CDR2 is YFSETQ. The CDR3 runs to 16 residues. V shed 4 bases and J shed 4 bases, with 19 bases lying between them. CDR3 nucleotides: TGCGCCAGCAGCCCTCCCCCCCACAGGGCCCCAGATACGCAGTATTTT. Translating gives CASSPPPHRAPDTQYF.